Listed below are T cell receptor beta chains from one sample, sequenced in a study of tumor-infiltrating lymphocytes in primary liver carcinoma. TCRdb itself ran the multiplex PCR reads through MiXCR, one entry per CDR3 protein. Of approximately 74,000 distinct CDR3 sequences detected, about 64% appear once; the ten largest clones hold roughly an eighth. The sample taken for sequencing was liver tumor tissue from sampling region 4. These TCRs come from an older woman with primary liver carcinoma and hepatitis B virus infection. Both conserved end residues are part of each CDR3. Fields, in order: V gene, D gene, clone size, J gene, CDR3 DNA, CDR3 protein. D genes are given only for firm matches. The size field is filled for only some rows; it gives once, few, many or a size class.

v_gene: TRBV6-1
d_gene: TRBD2
abundance: .
j_gene: TRBJ2-4
CDR3nt: TGTGCCAGCAGTGAAGAGGCATGCGGGAAGACTAGCGCCAAAAACACTCAGTACTTC
CDR3aa: CASSEEACGKTSAKNTQYF

v_gene: TRBV6-2/TRBV6-3
d_gene: .
abundance: .
j_gene: TRBJ2-1
CDR3nt: TGTGCCGGCAGTTACGACTATGAGCAGTTCTTC
CDR3aa: CAGSYDYEQFF

v_gene: TRBV6-1
d_gene: TRBD1
abundance: medium-sized
j_gene: TRBJ2-3
CDR3nt: TGTGCCAGCAGTGACCTTCATGCGACAGGGGGGGTTCAAGATACGCAGTATTTT
CDR3aa: CASSDLHATGGVQDTQYF

v_gene: TRBV28
d_gene: TRBD1
abundance: .
j_gene: TRBJ1-1
CDR3nt: TGTGTCAGCAAGGCGGGACAGCGAAGCACTGAAGCTTTCTTT
CDR3aa: CVSKAGQRSTEAFF

v_gene: TRBV6-2/TRBV6-3
d_gene: .
abundance: .
j_gene: TRBJ2-1
CDR3nt: TGTGCCAGCAGACCCGACGGGGGTATCAATGAACAGTTCTTC
CDR3aa: CASRPDGGINEQFF

v_gene: TRBV11-2
d_gene: TRBD2
abundance: .
j_gene: TRBJ2-1
CDR3nt: TGTACCAGCAGTTTAAATAGCGGGAGGGTTGACAATGCGCAGTTCTTC
CDR3aa: CTSSLNSGRVDNAQFF

v_gene: TRBV7-9
d_gene: TRBD1
abundance: .
j_gene: TRBJ2-7
CDR3nt: TGTGCCAGCAGTCCGGGACAGGGGGCCTACGGGCAGTACTTC
CDR3aa: CASSPGQGAYGQYF

v_gene: TRBV30
d_gene: .
abundance: once
j_gene: TRBJ2-1
CDR3nt: TGTGTCTGGAGTGTCGAACAAAAGCAGTTCTTC
CDR3aa: CVWSVEQKQFF

v_gene: TRBV6-1
d_gene: .
abundance: .
j_gene: TRBJ2-6
CDR3nt: TGTGCCAGCAGCATGATGCGAATTGGGGCCAACCTCCTGACTTTC
CDR3aa: CASSMMRIGANLLTF

v_gene: TRBV12-5
d_gene: .
abundance: .
j_gene: TRBJ2-7
CDR3nt: TGTGCCAGTGAGGGGACCGGTTCCTGCGAGCAGTACTTC
CDR3aa: CASEGTGSCEQYF

v_gene: TRBV12-3/TRBV12-4
d_gene: .
abundance: many
j_gene: TRBJ1-6
CDR3nt: TGTGCCAGCAGTCCTGGTGCAGGGTGGAATTCACCCCTCCACTTT
CDR3aa: CASSPGAGWNSPLHF

v_gene: TRBV6-5
d_gene: TRBD1
abundance: .
j_gene: TRBJ2-1
CDR3nt: TGTGCCAGCAGTTACCCAGGACAGGGGGCGTGGAATGAGCTGTTCTTC
CDR3aa: CASSYPGQGAWNELFF

v_gene: TRBV6-6
d_gene: .
abundance: many
j_gene: TRBJ2-3
CDR3nt: TGTGCCAGCAGTTCGGATCCCCTAAATACGCAGTATTTT
CDR3aa: CASSSDPLNTQYF

v_gene: TRBV6-1
d_gene: TRBD2
abundance: .
j_gene: TRBJ2-7
CDR3nt: TGTGCTAGCAGCGCTCGGCGGGGGATCGAGCAGTACTTC
CDR3aa: CASSARRGIEQYF

v_gene: TRBV4-1
d_gene: .
abundance: .
j_gene: TRBJ2-1
CDR3nt: TGCGCCAGCGGCCAATCGGAAGTGGGCTCCAACAATGAGCAGTTCTTC
CDR3aa: CASGQSEVGSNNEQFF